The 9 T cell receptor beta chains listed next were all sequenced from one sample in a study of T cells in Graves' hyperthyroidism and ophthalmopathy. Regions amplified from RNA transcripts were the TCR beta CDR3 regions. TCR CDR3 regions were first amplified by RT-PCR with HTBI primers. MiXCR, run by TCRdb on the multiplex PCR reads, gives a single entry per CDR3 protein. The table includes 300,000 to 350,000 distinct CDR3 sequences, roughly 17% detected once. The sample taken for sequencing was blood. These receptors were obtained from a man between 25 and 39 years old with Graves' hyperthyroidism.

This clonotype was detected many times. This chain joins TRBV28 and TRBJ2-5, with a tentative D call TRBD2 (5 bases). Germline CDR1 MDHEN, CDR2 SYDVKM. The CDR3 length is 15 residues. Trimming shortened V by 2 bases and J by 2 bases, and 12 bases separated the two germline ends. The CDR3 DNA sequence: TGTGCCAGCAGTTTACCGGCTGGAGGTCAAGAGACCCAGTACTTC. It translates to CASSLPAGGQETQYF.

V gene TRBV19 combines with J gene TRBJ1-2; D may be TRBD1 (5 bases). The germline CDR1 and CDR2 sequences are LNHDA and SQIVND (reference sequence). V was clipped by 5 bases and J by 3 bases, with 16 bases between them. The CDR3 runs to 15 residues. The CDR3 is CASSPSGTHYYGYTF. The CDR3 DNA is TGTGCCAGTAGTCCCTCGGGGACTCACTACTATGGCTACACCTTC. Variable domain in full (rest from reference TRBV19 and TRBJ1-2): DGGITQSPKYLFRKEGQNVTLSCEQNLNHDAMYWYRQDPGQGLRLIYYSQIVNDFQKGDIAEGYSVSREKKESFPLTVTSAQKNPTAFYLCASSPSGTHYYGYTFGSGTRLTVV.

V and J are TRBV11-2 and TRBJ2-3; unclear D gene. The CDR3 length is 13 residues. V was cut by 5 bases and J by 4 bases, with 10 bases left in between. Per germline, CDR1 SGHAT and CDR2 FQNNGV. CDR3 DNA: TGTGCCAGCAGCCCCATTCGGGCAGATACGCAGTATTTT. Its translation is CASSPIRADTQYF.

At least ten counts were recorded for this clonotype. The genes are TRBV20-1 and TRBJ2-1; 7 nucleotides line up with TRBD2. Looked up from germline, CDR1 is DFQATT and CDR2 is SNEGSKA (reference sequence). Losses at the gene ends were 1 base for V and 9 bases for J; bases not matched to a gene: 9. This CDR3 region has 14 residues. CDR3 DNA: TGCAGTGCTAGAGTATCGGGGAGGGTGAGTGAGCAGTTCTTC. Translation gives CSARVSGRVSEQFF.

This clonotype has a count of ten or more. CDR3 DNA sequence: TGCAGTGCTAGAGATCGGACAGCCGAGCAGTACTTC. Its translation is CSARDRTAEQYF. V is TRBV20-1 and J is TRBJ2-7; TRBD1 is a possible D gene (6 bases). Between the trimmed V and J ends, which lost 0 bases and 6 bases, there was a span of 9 bases. The CDR3 extends over 12 amino acids. The germline V gene encodes CDR1 DFQATT and CDR2 SNEGSKA (reference sequence).

At least ten counts were recorded for this clonotype. The chain links TRBV11-2 to TRBJ2-3, with no clear D. Looked up from germline, CDR1 is SGHAT and CDR2 is FQNNGV. The CDR3 covers 16 residues. The V and J ends lost 3 bases and 4 bases respectively, with 17 bases between them. CDR3: CASSLLATTLPDTQYF. CDR3 in DNA: TGTGCCAGCAGCTTGTTGGCGACAACCCTTCCAGATACGCAGTATTTT. The variable domain in full, completed from reference TRBV11-2 and TRBJ2-3, reads EAGVAQSPRYKIIEKRQSVAFWCNPISGHATLYWYQQILGQGPKLLIQFQNNGVVDDSQLPKDRFSAERLKGVDSTLKIQPAKLEDSAVYLCASSLLATTLPDTQYFGPGTRLTVL.

This clonotype has a count of ten or more. This sequence joins TRBV7-3 and TRBJ2-1; perhaps TRBD1 as D (6 bases). Trimming removed 1 base at V and 8 bases at J, with 9 bases between. Germline lookup yields CDR1 SGHTA and CDR2 FQGTGA. CDR3 length equals 13 residues. The DNA of the CDR3 is TGTGCCAGCAGCTTAATGGGGGCATATGAGCAGTTCTTC. Translated, it gives CASSLMGAYEQFF.

Many counts were recorded for this clonotype. The gene calls are TRBV6-1 and TRBJ2-1, with D possibly being TRBD1 or TRBD2 (10 bases each). V lost 6 bases and J 10 bases, leaving 22 bases between the germline ends. This CDR3 region has 15 residues. Germline values: CDR1 MNHNS, CDR2 SASEGT. The CDR3 coding sequence is TGTGCCAGCAGCGTGGGGGACAGGGGACTAGCGGAGCAGTTCTTC. The encoded protein is CASSVGDRGLAEQFF.

This clonotype was seen more than once but under ten times. The V call is TRBV28, the J call TRBJ2-6; D is unresolved. The V and J ends lost 4 bases and 4 bases respectively, with 5 bases between them. Germline lookup yields CDR1 MDHEN and CDR2 SYDVKM. The length of the CDR3 is 13 residues. The CDR3 reads CASSSGGANVLTF. CDR3 nucleotide sequence: TGTGCCAGCAGTTCAGGAGGGGCCAACGTCCTGACTTTC.